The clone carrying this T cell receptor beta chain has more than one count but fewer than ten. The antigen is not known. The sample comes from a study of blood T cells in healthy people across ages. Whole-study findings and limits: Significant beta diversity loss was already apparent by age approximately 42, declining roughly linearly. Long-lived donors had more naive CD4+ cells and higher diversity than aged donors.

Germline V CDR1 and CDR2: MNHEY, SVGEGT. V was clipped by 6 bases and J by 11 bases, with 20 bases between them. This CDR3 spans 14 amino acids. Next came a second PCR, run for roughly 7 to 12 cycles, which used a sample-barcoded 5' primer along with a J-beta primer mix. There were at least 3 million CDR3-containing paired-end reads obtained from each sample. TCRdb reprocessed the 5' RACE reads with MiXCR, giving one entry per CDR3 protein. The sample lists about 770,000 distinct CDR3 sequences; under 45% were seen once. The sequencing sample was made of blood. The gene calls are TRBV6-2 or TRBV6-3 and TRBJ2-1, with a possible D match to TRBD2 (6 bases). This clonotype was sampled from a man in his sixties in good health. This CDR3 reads CASRMDGGAPKQFF. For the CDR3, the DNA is TGTGCCAGCAGGATGGATGGCGGGGCCCCTAAGCAGTTCTTC.